What follows describes a single T cell receptor (beta chain). Amplification used 60 Vbeta primers and 13 Jbeta primers. Assay used: immunoSEQ multiplex PCR; TCRdb lists only in-frame clones, some missing. In all, the sample yields over 100,000 clones. The data originate from a study of cytomegalovirus exposure and HLA in healthy donors. This CDR3 is built from 14 residues. V gave up 0 bases and J gave up 6 bases, with 8 bases separating them. Germline CDR1 and CDR2: MNHEY and SMNVEV (reference sequence). The sequencing sample was made of PBMCs. V is TRBV27 and J is TRBJ2-2, with D perhaps matching TRBD2 (6 bases). The TCR was taken from a man aged 18 to 35 in good health and CMV-seronegative. CDR3 DNA: TGTGCCAGCAGTTTATCGCGGGAATCCGGGGAGCTGTTTTTT. Translating it yields CASSLSRESGELFF.